The sequence of this T cell receptor beta chain was determined in a study of cytomegalovirus exposure and HLA in healthy donors. Study-wide background: T cells numbering around 170 million yielded some 120 million unique TCR beta sequences in an earlier analysis. Among the roughly 430 genotyped donors, around 85% were placed in the Caucasian-associated ancestry cluster.

V was clipped by 6 bases and J by 0 bases; unmatched bases: 12. The CDR3 runs 19 residues. Germline assignment: CDR1 SNHLY and CDR2 FYNNEI. Study-wide results and caveats: As a later analysis showed, several of the most significant clusters appeared to be linked to common viral pathogens.

The PCR contained 60 Vbeta and 13 Jbeta primers. Profiling relied on immunoSEQ multiplex PCR, and the TCRdb table lists in-frame clones only, not all of them. The sample shows approximately 160,000 clones, approximately 77% of them seen only once. Notes on this clone: Its matching antigen is unknown.

The V call is TRBV2, the J call TRBJ2-1, with TRBD2 matching 12 bases. This clonotype was sampled from a man aged 18 to 29 in good health and CMV-seronegative. Sequences were obtained from PBMCs. The CDR3 sequence is CASSRGGTSGPSSYNEQFF. CDR3 nucleotides: TGTGCCAGCAGCCGAGGAGGGACTAGCGGGCCGAGCTCCTACAATGAGCAGTTCTTC.